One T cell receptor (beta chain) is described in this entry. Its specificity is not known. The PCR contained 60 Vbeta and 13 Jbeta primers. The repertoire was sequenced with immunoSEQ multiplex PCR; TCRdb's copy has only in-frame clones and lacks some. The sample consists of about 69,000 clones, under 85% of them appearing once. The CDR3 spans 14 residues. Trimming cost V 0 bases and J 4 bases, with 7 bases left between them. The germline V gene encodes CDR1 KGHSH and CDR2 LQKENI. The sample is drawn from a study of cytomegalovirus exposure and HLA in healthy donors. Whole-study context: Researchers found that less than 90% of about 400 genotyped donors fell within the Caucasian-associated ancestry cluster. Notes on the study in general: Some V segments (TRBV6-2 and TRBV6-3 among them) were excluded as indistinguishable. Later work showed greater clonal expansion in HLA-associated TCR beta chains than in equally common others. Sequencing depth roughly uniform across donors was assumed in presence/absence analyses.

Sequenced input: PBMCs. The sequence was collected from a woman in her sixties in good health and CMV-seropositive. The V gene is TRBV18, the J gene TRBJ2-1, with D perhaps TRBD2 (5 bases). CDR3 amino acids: CASSPPRGYNEQFF. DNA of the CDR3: TGTGCCAGCTCACCACCCCGGGGATACAATGAGCAGTTCTTC.